These T cell receptor beta chains were read from a single sample in a study of T cell responses to AZD1222 COVID-19 vaccine. Assay: immunoSEQ multiplex PCR; the TCRdb copy retains only in-frame clones and omits some. The table has 70,000 to 95,000 clones, 85% to 90% seen once. The sequenced sample was peripheral blood, obtained 28 days after the second AZD1222 dose. The receptors derive from an adult who received the AZD1222 COVID-19 vaccine. CDR3s include the opening cysteine and the closing phenylalanine or tryptophan. Expanded clones get a size class; other rows say once, few or many, or leave the size out.

>TRBJ2-1|TRBV27|16|-
CASSSRVRTGSNEQFF
>TRBJ1-5|TRBV29-1|12|-
CSVRSGNQPQHF
>TRBJ1-2|TRBV5-1|13|-
CASSPDGDYGYTF
>TRBJ2-5|TRBV7-9|15|-
CASSPPGGGLVTQYF
>TRBJ2-7|TRBV18|14|-
CASSSGDRGREQYF
>TRBJ1-5|TRBV3-1/TRBV3-2|15|once
CASSQGQASNQPQHF
>TRBJ2-1|TRBV27|13|-
CASSFTSSGQQFF
>TRBJ2-2|TRBV10-1|16|-
CASSESNGIGTGELFF
>TRBJ1-1|TRBV4-1|16|once
CASSQGLGDYYTEAFF
>TRBJ1-3|TRBV11-2|18|-
CASSFFTGQARSGNTIYF
>TRBJ1-1|TRBV7-3|14|-
CASSLSGPGEGAFF
>TRBJ1-2|TRBV19|13|-
CASSISQTGGYTF
>TRBJ1-1|TRBV19|15|-
CASITGDLRNTEAFF